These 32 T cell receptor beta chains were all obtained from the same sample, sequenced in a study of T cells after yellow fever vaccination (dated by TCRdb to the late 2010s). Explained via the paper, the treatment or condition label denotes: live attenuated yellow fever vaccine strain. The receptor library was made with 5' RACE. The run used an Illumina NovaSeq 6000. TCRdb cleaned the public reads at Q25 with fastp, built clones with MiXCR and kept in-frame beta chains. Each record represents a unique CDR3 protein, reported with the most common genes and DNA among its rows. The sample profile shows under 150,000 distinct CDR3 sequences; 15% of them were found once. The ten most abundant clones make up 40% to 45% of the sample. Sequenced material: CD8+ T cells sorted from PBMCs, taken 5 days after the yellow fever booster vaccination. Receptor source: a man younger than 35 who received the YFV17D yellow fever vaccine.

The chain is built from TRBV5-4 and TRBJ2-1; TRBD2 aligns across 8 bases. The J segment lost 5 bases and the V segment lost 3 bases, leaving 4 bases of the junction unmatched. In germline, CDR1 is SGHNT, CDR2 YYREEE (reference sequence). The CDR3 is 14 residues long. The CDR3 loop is CASSWVAGNNEQFF. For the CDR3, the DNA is TGTGCCAGCAGCTGGGTAGCGGGGAACAATGAGCAGTTCTTC. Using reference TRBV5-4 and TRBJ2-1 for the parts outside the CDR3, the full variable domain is ETGVTQSPTHLIKTRGQQVTLRCSSQSGHNTVSWYQQALGQGPQFIFQYYREEENGRGNFPPRFSGLQFPNYSSELNVNALELDDSALYLCASSWVAGNNEQFFGPGTRLTVL.

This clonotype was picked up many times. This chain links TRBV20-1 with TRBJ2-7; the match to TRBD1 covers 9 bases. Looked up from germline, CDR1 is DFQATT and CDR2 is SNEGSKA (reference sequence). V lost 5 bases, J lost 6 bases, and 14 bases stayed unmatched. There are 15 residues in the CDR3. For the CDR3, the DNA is TGCAGTGCTTCCGGGACAGGGTCCATTTTTAGCGAGCAGTACTTC. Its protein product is CSASGTGSIFSEQYF.

The CDR3 DNA reads TGTGCCAGTAGTATAGTTGGGCGCACAGATACGCAGTATTTT. Its protein product is CASSIVGRTDTQYF. J is TRBJ2-3 and V is TRBV19; D gene unclear. The CDR3 runs 14 residues. Deletions cut 1 base from V and 1 base from J, with 6 bases between. Germline loops: CDR1 LNHDA, CDR2 SQIVND (reference sequence).

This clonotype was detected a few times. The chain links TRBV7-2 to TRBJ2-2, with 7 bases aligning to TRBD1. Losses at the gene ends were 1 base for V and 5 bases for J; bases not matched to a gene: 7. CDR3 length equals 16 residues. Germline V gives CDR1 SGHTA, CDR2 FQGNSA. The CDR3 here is CASSLGYRGYTGELFF. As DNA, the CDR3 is TGTGCCAGCAGCTTAGGATACAGGGGATATACCGGGGAGCTGTTTTTT.

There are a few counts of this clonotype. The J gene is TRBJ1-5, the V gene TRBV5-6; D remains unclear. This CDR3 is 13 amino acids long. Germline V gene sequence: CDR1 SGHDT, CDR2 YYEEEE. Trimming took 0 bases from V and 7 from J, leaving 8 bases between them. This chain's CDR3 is CASSLAAGQPQHF. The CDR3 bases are TGTGCCAGCAGCTTGGCTGCGGGGCAGCCCCAGCATTTT.

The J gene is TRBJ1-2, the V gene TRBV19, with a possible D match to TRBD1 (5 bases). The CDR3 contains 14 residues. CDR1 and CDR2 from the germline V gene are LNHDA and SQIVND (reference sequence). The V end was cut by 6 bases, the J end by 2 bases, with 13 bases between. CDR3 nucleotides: TGTGCCAGTAGCCCGACATGGGGGAACTATGGCTACACCTTC. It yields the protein CASSPTWGNYGYTF.

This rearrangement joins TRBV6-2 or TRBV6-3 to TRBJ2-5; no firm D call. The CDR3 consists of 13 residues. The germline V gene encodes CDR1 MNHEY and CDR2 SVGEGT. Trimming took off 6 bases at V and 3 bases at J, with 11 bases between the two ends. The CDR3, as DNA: TGTGCCAGCAGCCCCACTTCTGAAGAGACCCAGTACTTC. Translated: CASSPTSEETQYF.

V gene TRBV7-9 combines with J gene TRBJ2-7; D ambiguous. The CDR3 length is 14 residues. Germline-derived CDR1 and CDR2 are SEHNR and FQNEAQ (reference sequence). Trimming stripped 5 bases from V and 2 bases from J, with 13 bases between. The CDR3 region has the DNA TGTGCCAGCAGCCCCCCAGAGGCGACCTACGAGCAGTACTTC. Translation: CASSPPEATYEQYF. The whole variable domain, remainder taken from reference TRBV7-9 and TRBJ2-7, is DTGVSQNPRHKITKRGQNVTFRCDPISEHNRLYWYRQTLGQGPEFLTYFQNEAQLEKSRLLSDRFSAERPKGSFSTLEIQRTEQGDSAMYLCASSPPEATYEQYFGPGTRLTVT.

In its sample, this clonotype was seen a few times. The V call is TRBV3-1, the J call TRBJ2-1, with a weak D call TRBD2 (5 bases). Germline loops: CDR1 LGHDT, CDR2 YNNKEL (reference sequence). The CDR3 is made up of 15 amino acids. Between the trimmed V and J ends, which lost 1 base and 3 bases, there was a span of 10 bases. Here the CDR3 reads CASSQGAEVYNEQFF. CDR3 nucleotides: TGTGCCAGCAGCCAAGGAGCGGAGGTCTACAATGAGCAGTTCTTC.

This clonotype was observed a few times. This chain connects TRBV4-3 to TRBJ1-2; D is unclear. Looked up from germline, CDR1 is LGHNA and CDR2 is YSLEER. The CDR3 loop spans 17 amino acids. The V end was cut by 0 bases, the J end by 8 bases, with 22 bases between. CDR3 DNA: TGCGCCAGCAGCCAAGATTTTATGGAGGATGACCCTAGAGGCTACACCTTC. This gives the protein CASSQDFMEDDPRGYTF.

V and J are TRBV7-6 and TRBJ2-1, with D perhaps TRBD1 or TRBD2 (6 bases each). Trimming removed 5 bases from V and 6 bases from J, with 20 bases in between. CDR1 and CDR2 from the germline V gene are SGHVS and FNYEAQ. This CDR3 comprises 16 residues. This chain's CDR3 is CASSPRYREVLNEQFF. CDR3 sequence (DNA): TGTGCCAGCAGCCCGCGTTACAGGGAGGTCCTCAATGAGCAGTTCTTC.

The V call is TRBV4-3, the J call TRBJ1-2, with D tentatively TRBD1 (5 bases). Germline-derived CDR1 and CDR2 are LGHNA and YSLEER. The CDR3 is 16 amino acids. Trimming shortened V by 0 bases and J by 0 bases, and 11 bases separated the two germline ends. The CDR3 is CASSQDPQGANYGYTF. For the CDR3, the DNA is TGCGCCAGCAGCCAAGATCCCCAGGGAGCTAACTATGGCTACACCTTC.

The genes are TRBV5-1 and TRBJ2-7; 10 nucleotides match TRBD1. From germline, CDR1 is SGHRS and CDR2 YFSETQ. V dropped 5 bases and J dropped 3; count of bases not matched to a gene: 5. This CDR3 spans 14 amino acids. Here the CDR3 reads CASSPGTGVYEQYV. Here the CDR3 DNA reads TGCGCCAGCAGTCCCGGGACAGGGGTCTACGAGCAGTACGTC.

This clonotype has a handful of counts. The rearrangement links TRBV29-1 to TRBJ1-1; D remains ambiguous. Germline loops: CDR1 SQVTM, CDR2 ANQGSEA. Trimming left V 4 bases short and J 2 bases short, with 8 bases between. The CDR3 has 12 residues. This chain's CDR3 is CSVGYGNTEAFF. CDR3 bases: TGCAGCGTTGGATACGGTAACACTGAAGCTTTCTTT.

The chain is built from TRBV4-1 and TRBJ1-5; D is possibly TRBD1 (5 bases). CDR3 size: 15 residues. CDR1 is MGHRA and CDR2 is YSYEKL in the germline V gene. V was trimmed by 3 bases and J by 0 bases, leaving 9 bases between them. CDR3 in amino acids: CASSQGGYSNQPQHF. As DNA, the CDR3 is TGCGCCAGCAGCCAGGGGGGATATAGCAATCAGCCCCAGCATTTT.

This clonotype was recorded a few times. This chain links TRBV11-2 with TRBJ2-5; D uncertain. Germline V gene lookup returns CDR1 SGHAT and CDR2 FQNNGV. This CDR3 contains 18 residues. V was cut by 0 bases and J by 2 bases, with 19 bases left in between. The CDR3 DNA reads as TGTGCCAGCAGCTTAGATCGAGGAGTGGGCCGAATTCAAGAGACCCAGTACTTC. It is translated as CASSLDRGVGRIQETQYF.

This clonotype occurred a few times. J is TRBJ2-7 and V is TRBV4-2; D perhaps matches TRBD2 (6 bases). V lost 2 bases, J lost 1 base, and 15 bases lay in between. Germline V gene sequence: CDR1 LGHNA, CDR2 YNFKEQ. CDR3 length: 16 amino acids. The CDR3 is CASSQKEGSASYEQYF. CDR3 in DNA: TGTGCCAGCAGCCAAAAGGAGGGTAGTGCGTCCTACGAGCAGTACTTC.

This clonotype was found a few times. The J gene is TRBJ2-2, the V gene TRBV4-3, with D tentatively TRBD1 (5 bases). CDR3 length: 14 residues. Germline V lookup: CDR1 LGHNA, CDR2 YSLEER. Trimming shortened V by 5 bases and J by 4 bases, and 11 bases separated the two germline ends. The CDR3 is CASSSTGTTGELFF. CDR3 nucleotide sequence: TGCGCCAGCAGCTCTACAGGAACCACCGGGGAGCTGTTTTTT.

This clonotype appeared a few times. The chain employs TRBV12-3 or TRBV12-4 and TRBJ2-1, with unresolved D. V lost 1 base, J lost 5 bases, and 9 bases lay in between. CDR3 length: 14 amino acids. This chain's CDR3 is CASSLGLGNNEQFF. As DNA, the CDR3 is TGTGCCAGCAGTTTAGGACTTGGCAACAATGAGCAGTTCTTC.

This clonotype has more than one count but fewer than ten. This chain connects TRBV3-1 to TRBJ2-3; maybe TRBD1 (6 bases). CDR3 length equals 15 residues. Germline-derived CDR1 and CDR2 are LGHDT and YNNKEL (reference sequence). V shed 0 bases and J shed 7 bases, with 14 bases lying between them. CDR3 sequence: CASSQEFPGVNTQYF. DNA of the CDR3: TGTGCCAGCAGCCAAGAGTTCCCAGGGGTGAATACGCAGTATTTT.

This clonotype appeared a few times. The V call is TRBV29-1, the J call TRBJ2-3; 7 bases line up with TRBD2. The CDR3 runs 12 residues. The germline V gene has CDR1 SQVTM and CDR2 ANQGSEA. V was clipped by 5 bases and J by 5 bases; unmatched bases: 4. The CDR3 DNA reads TGCAGCGTTAGCGGGGCGGGAGATACGCAGTATTTT. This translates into CSVSGAGDTQYF.

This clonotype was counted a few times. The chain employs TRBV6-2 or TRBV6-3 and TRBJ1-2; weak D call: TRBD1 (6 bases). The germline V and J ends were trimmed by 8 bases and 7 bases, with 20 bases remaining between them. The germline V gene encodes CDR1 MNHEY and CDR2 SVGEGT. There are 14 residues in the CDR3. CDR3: CASRFVTGEGGYTF. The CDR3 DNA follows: TGTGCCAGCCGGTTTGTGACAGGAGAGGGTGGCTACACCTTC.

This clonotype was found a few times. CDR3 region: CAIVAGGMGSYEQYF. In DNA, the CDR3 is TGTGCCATCGTCGCGGGGGGGATGGGCTCCTACGAGCAGTACTTC. The chain combines TRBV10-3 with TRBJ2-7, with 9 bases matching TRBD2. V was pared by 8 bases and J by 0 bases, with 8 bases of the junction left unmatched. This CDR3 contains 15 residues. The germline CDR1 and CDR2 sequences are ENHRY and SYGVKD.

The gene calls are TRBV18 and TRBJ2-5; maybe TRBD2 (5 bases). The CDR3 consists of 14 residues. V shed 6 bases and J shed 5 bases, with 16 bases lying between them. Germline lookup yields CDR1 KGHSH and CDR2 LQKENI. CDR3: CASSVRAWRETQYF. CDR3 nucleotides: TGTGCCAGCTCGGTTAGAGCCTGGAGGGAGACCCAGTACTTC. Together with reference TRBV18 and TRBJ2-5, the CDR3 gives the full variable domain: NAGVMQNPRHLVRRRGQEARLRCSPMKGHSHVYWYRQLPEEGLKFMVYLQKENIIDESGMPKERFSAEFPKEGPSILRIQQVVRGDSAAYFCASSVRAWRETQYFGPGTRLLVL.

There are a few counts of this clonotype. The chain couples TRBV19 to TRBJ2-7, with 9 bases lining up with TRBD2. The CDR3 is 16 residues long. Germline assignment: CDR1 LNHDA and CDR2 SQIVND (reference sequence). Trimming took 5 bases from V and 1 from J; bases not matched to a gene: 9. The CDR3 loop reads CASSVSLAGYSYEQYF. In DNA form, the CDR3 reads TGTGCCAGTAGTGTCTCTCTAGCGGGATATTCCTACGAGCAGTACTTC. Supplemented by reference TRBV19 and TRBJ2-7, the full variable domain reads DGGITQSPKYLFRKEGQNVTLSCEQNLNHDAMYWYRQDPGQGLRLIYYSQIVNDFQKGDIAEGYSVSREKKESFPLTVTSAQKNPTAFYLCASSVSLAGYSYEQYFGPGTRLTVT.

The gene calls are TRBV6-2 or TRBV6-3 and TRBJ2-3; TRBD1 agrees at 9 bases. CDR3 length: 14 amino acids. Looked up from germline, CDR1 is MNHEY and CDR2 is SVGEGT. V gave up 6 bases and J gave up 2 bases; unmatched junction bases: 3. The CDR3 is CASRDRGTTDTQYF. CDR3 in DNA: TGTGCCAGCAGGGACAGGGGAACCACAGATACGCAGTATTTT.

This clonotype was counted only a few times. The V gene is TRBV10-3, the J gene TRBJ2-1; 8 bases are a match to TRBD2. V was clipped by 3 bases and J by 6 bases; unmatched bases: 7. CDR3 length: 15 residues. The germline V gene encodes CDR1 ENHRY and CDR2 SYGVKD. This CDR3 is CAISDPGGASNEQFF. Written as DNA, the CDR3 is TGTGCCATCAGTGACCCGGGGGGGGCCAGCAATGAGCAGTTCTTC.

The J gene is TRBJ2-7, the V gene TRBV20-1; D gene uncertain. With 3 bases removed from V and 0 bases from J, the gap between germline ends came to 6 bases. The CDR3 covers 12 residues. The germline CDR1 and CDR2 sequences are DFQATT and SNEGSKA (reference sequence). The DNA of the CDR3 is TGCAGTGCTAGTTATAACTCCTACGAGCAGTACTTC. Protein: CSASYNSYEQYF.

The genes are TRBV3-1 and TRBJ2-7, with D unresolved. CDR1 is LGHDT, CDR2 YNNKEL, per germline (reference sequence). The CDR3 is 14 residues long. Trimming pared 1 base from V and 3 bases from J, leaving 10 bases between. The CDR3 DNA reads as TGTGCCAGCAGCCAAGGCAACTACCACTACGAGCAGTACTTC. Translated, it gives CASSQGNYHYEQYF.

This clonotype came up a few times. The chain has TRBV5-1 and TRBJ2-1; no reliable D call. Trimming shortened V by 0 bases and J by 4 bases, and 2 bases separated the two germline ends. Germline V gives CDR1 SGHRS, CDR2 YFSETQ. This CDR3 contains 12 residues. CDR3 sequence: CASSLVYNEQFF. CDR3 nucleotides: TGCGCCAGCAGCTTGGTTTACAATGAGCAGTTCTTC.

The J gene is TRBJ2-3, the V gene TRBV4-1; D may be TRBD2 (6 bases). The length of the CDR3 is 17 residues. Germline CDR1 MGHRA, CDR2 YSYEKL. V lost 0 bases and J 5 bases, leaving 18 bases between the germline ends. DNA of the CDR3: TGCGCCAGCAGCCAAGAAAGGGCGAGCAGGGAGGAAGATACGCAGTATTTT. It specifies CASSQERASREEDTQYF.

The CDR3 sequence: CASSVARGGSYNEQFF. The CDR3 DNA follows: TGTGCCAGCAGCGTAGCTCGGGGGGGCTCCTACAATGAGCAGTTCTTC. V and J are TRBV9 and TRBJ2-1, with TRBD2 matching over 8 bases. The V gene's germline CDR1 is SGDLS and CDR2 YYNGEE. This CDR3 region has 16 residues. The ends lost 0 bases at V and 0 bases at J; junction bases unmatched: 2. The entire variable domain, with the rest obtained from reference TRBV9 and TRBJ2-1, is as follows: DSGVTQTPKHLITATGQRVTLRCSPRSGDLSVYWYQQSLDQGLQFLIQYYNGEERAKGNILERFSAQQFPDLHSELNLSSLELGDSALYFCASSVARGGSYNEQFFGPGTRLTVL.